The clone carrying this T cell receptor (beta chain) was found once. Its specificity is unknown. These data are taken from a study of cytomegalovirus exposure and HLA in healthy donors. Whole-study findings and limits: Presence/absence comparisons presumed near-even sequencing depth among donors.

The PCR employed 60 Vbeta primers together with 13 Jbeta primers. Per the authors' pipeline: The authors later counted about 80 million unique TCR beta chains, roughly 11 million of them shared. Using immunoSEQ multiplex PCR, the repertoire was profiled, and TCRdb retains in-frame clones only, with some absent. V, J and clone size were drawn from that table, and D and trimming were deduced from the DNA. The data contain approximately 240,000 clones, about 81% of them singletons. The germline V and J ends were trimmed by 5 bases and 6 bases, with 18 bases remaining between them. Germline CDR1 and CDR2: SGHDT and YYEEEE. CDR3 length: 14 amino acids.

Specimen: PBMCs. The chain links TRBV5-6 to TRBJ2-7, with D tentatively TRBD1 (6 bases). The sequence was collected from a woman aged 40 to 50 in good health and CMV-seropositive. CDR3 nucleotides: TGTGCCAGCAGTTTACAGGGAATACCTCGCGAGCAGTACTTC. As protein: CASSLQGIPREQYF. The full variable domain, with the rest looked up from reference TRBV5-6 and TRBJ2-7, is DAGVTQSPTHLIKTRGQQVTLRCSPKSGHDTVSWYQQALGQGPQFIFQYYEEEERQRGNFPDRFSGHQFPNYSSELNVNALLLGDSALYLCASSLQGIPREQYFGPGTRLTVT.